The next 5 T cell receptor beta chains were all read from a single sample in a study of monozygotic twins with inflammatory bowel disease. TCRdb re-called the 5' RACE reads, yielding one record per CDR3 amino acid sequence without DNA. In all, the sample yields around 150,000 distinct CDR3 sequences. Sequenced: blood. The receptor set was obtained from a human donor with ulcerative colitis or Crohn's disease, or a healthy co-twin of an affected twin (not recorded which).

The chain recombines TRBV7-2 with TRBJ2-7. Germline CDR1 SGHTA, CDR2 FQGNSA. The CDR3 is made up of 14 amino acids. CDR3 residues: CASSPNGISYEQYF. The full variable domain, rest sourced from reference TRBV7-2 and TRBJ2-7, is GAGVSQSPSNKVTEKGKDVELRCDPISGHTALYWYRQSLGQGLEFLIYFQGNSAPDKSGLPSDRFSAERTGGSVSTLTIQRTQQEDSAVYLCASSPNGISYEQYFGPGTRLTVT.

The chain combines TRBV20-1 with TRBJ1-2; TCRdb proposes TRBD1, but this gene call is untestable without DNA. CDR1 and CDR2 from the germline V gene are DFQATT and SNEGSKA (reference sequence). This CDR3 is built from 16 residues. The CDR3 sequence is CSARDLGTVGSYGYTF.

J is TRBJ2-4 and V is TRBV5-1. Germline CDR1 SGHRS, CDR2 YFSETQ. The CDR3 spans 14 residues. Here the CDR3 reads CASSSGPTRYIQYF.

The gene calls are TRBV28 and TRBJ2-7; TCRdb outputs TRBD1, but without DNA this stays unchecked. This CDR3 is built from 15 residues. Germline V gene lookup returns CDR1 MDHEN and CDR2 SYDVKM. Here the CDR3 reads CASTGQGEVSGEQYF. Variable domain in full (rest from reference TRBV28 and TRBJ2-7): DVKVTQSSRYLVKRTGEKVFLECVQDMDHENMFWYRQDPGLGLRLIYFSYDVKMKEKGDIPEGYSVSREKKERFSLILESASTNQTSMYLCASTGQGEVSGEQYFGPGTRLTVT.

The chain carries TRBV5-1 and TRBJ1-1; the D call from TCRdb, TRBD1, cannot be confirmed without DNA. The CDR3 spans 14 residues. CDR1 is SGHRS and CDR2 is YFSETQ in the germline V gene. This CDR3 is CASSGTATNTEAFF.